This TCR beta chain was retrieved from a study of glioma-infiltrating T cells after dendritic cell vaccination. The method was immunoSEQ multiplex PCR; TCRdb's version includes in-frame clones alone and lacks a portion of them. The table has tens of thousands of clones, about 88% seen once. Germline V CDR1 and CDR2: SNHLY, FYNNEI. V was pared by 4 bases and J by 2 bases, with 4 bases of the junction left unmatched. The CDR3 runs 14 residues. The time point here: after dendritic cell vaccination, including at tumor progression/relapse. Specimen: blood, collected after dendritic cell vaccination. This clonotype was obtained from a human donor with glioblastoma. V gene TRBV2 combines with J gene TRBJ2-5; 7 nucleotides line up with TRBD2. The CDR3, as DNA: TGTGCCAGCAGTGGGGCTAGCGGACAAGAGACCCAGTACTTC. This codes for CASSGASGQETQYF.